Presented here are 31 T cell receptor beta chains from one specimen sequenced in a study of cytomegalovirus exposure and HLA in healthy donors. In the PCR, 60 Vbeta and 13 Jbeta primers were used. Sequencing used immunoSEQ multiplex PCR; TCRdb keeps in-frame clones, though not all of them. The sample has approximately 190,000 clones, 81% seen once. The sample was PBMCs. These receptors were collected from a man aged 50 to 60 in good health and CMV-seronegative.

The chain uses TRBV19 and TRBJ1-5, with 10 bases that match TRBD1. Germline-derived CDR1 and CDR2 are LNHDA and SQIVND (reference sequence). With 8 bases clipped from V and 2 bases from J, the junction kept 6 bases outside the gene matches. The CDR3 runs to 15 residues. The CDR3 protein is CASCTGTGGNQPQHF. CDR3 sequence (DNA): TGTGCCAGTTGTACCGGGACAGGGGGCAATCAGCCCCAGCATTTT.

This chain uses TRBV5-6 with TRBJ2-7; possibly TRBD2 for D (5 bases). The CDR3 contains 14 residues. V was shortened by 4 bases and J by 3 bases, with 14 bases between the two germline ends. Germline V lookup: CDR1 SGHDT, CDR2 YYEEEE. The CDR3 here is CASSLSPAGYEQYF. The DNA for the CDR3 is TGTGCCAGCAGCCTCTCCCCGGCGGGCTACGAGCAGTACTTC. Full variable domain (missing parts from reference TRBV5-6 and TRBJ2-7): DAGVTQSPTHLIKTRGQQVTLRCSPKSGHDTVSWYQQALGQGPQFIFQYYEEEERQRGNFPDRFSGHQFPNYSSELNVNALLLGDSALYLCASSLSPAGYEQYFGPGTRLTVT.

J is TRBJ2-7 and V is TRBV7-9; 10 positions agree with TRBD1. Germline CDR1 SEHNR, CDR2 FQNEAQ (reference sequence). The V segment lost 4 bases and the J segment 3 bases; nucleotides outside the gene matches: 9. The CDR3 is 16 residues long. The CDR3 DNA reads as TGTGCCAGCAGCTCACCGGGGGACAGGGGAGACTACGAGCAGTACTTC. Translating gives CASSSPGDRGDYEQYF.

The V and J genes are TRBV12-5 and TRBJ1-2; 7 positions match TRBD1. The V gene's germline CDR1 is LGHNT and CDR2 FRNRAP. The V gene end was trimmed by 2 bases and the J gene end by 8 bases; junction bases not matched to a gene: 8. The CDR3 loop spans 14 amino acids. CDR3 DNA sequence: TGTGCTAGTGGTTTGACCCCACAGGGGCGAGGCTACACCTTC. Amino acid sequence: CASGLTPQGRGYTF.

This chain joins TRBV29-1 and TRBJ1-3, with D hard to call. CDR1 is SQVTM and CDR2 is ANQGSEA in the germline V gene. The V end was cut by 7 bases, the J end by 4 bases, with 14 bases between. CDR3 size: 13 residues. CDR3 protein: CSGGDPGGNTIYF. CDR3 sequence (DNA): TGCAGCGGCGGGGATCCGGGGGGAAACACCATATATTTT. Full variable domain (missing parts from reference TRBV29-1 and TRBJ1-3): SAVISQKPSRDICQRGTSLTIQCQVDSQVTMMFWYRQQPGQSLTLIATANQGSEATYESGFVIDKFPISRPNLTFSTLTVSNMSPEDSSIYLCSGGDPGGNTIYFGEGSWLTVV.

The genes are TRBV4-1 and TRBJ1-6; the D is unclear. Trimming removed 1 base at V and 6 bases at J, with 13 bases between. Germline V gives CDR1 MGHRA, CDR2 YSYEKL. This CDR3 comprises 16 residues. CDR3 coding DNA: TGCGCCAGCAGCCAAGCCAGGCTCGGATCTAATTCACCCCTCCACTTT. Encoded protein: CASSQARLGSNSPLHF.

The gene calls are TRBV7-2 and TRBJ2-1; 10 nucleotides align to TRBD2. The CDR3 covers 16 residues. The trim removed 1 base at V and 2 bases at J, leaving 2 bases unmatched. The germline gives CDR1 SGHTA, CDR2 FQGNSA. CDR3 nucleotides: TGTGCCAGCAGCTTAGAAGCGGGGGGGCCCTACAATGAGCAGTTCTTC. Translated: CASSLEAGGPYNEQFF.

This chain links TRBV11-2 with TRBJ1-2; 9 bases are shared with TRBD1. V trimming: 0 bases; J trimming: 1 base; junction bases outside the gene matches: 6. The CDR3 spans 17 residues. CDR1 is SGHAT and CDR2 is FQNNGV in the germline V gene. This chain's CDR3 is CASSLDPGTGSNYGYTF. Here the CDR3 DNA reads TGTGCCAGCAGCTTAGATCCTGGGACAGGGAGTAACTATGGCTACACCTTC.

The chain joins TRBV6-5 to TRBJ1-2; D gene ambiguous. CDR3 size: 13 residues. Looked up from germline, CDR1 is MNHEY and CDR2 is SVGAGI. Trimming cost V 2 bases and J 2 bases, with 6 bases left between them. Here the CDR3 DNA reads TGTGCCAGCAGTTACGACGGGAACTATGGCTACACCTTC. Translating it yields CASSYDGNYGYTF.

This chain links TRBV6-5 with TRBJ2-5, with 8 bases lining up with TRBD1. The DNA matches TRBJ2-7 better at its end, which makes the J call doubtful. The CDR3 has 15 amino acids. Per germline, CDR1 MNHEY and CDR2 SVGAGI. CDR3 protein: CASSHPGTGTYEQYF. CDR3 DNA: TGTGCCAGCAGTCACCCCGGGACAGGAACCTACGAGCAGTACTTC.

CDR3 loop: CASSLLRELNTEAFF. The CDR3, as DNA: TGTGCCAGCAGCTTGCTCCGAGAATTGAACACTGAAGCTTTCTTT. The gene calls are TRBV5-6 and TRBJ1-1; D is ambiguous. The CDR3 spans 15 residues. V shed 1 base and J shed 0 bases, with 10 bases lying between them. Germline V gives CDR1 SGHDT, CDR2 YYEEEE. The complete variable domain, with remaining parts taken from reference TRBV5-6 and TRBJ1-1, reads DAGVTQSPTHLIKTRGQQVTLRCSPKSGHDTVSWYQQALGQGPQFIFQYYEEEERQRGNFPDRFSGHQFPNYSSELNVNALLLGDSALYLCASSLLRELNTEAFFGQGTRLTVV.

This clone appeared once. The rearrangement joins TRBV2 to TRBJ1-3; no definite D call. The CDR3 covers 14 residues. Germline-derived CDR1 and CDR2 are SNHLY and FYNNEI. Trimming left V 3 bases short and J 0 bases short, with 6 bases between. The CDR3 DNA is TGTGCCAGCAGTGACCTTTCCTCTGGAAACACCATATATTTT. Translated, it gives CASSDLSSGNTIYF.

This chain connects TRBV18 to TRBJ2-5; weak D call: TRBD2 (5 bases). The DNA end lines up better with TRBJ2-7; the J call may be wrong. Germline loops: CDR1 KGHSH, CDR2 LQKENI. The CDR3 covers 13 residues. CDR3 nucleotides: TGTGCCAGCTCACCACCCGCGGGTTACGAGCAGTACTTC. This translates into CASSPPAGYEQYF.

V gene TRBV4-2 combines with J gene TRBJ1-2, with 10 bases that match TRBD1. CDR1 and CDR2 from the germline V gene are LGHNA and YNFKEQ. CDR3 size: 16 residues. V was clipped by 0 bases and J by 6 bases; unmatched bases: 7. The CDR3 bases are TGTGCCAGCAGCCAAGAGGCCGGGACAGGGGTCGATGGCTACACCTTC. It yields the protein CASSQEAGTGVDGYTF.

The chain joins TRBV15 to TRBJ2-3, with TRBD1 as a possible D gene (5 bases). V lost 3 bases, J lost 0 bases, and 10 bases lay in between. Germline CDR1 is LNHNV and CDR2 is YYDKDF (reference sequence). The CDR3 totals 15 residues. The CDR3 sequence: CATSRTGASTDTQYF. CDR3 nucleotides: TGTGCCACCAGCAGGACTGGGGCTAGCACAGATACGCAGTATTTT. The full variable domain, completed using reference TRBV15 and TRBJ2-3, is DAMVIQNPRYQVTQFGKPVTLSCSQTLNHNVMYWYQQKSSQAPKLLFHYYDKDFNNEADTPDNFQSRRPNTSFCFLDIRSPGLGDTAMYLCATSRTGASTDTQYFGPGTRLTVL.

The J gene is TRBJ1-1, the V gene TRBV7-9, with 7 bases that match TRBD1. The CDR3 is made up of 15 amino acids. V dropped 4 bases and J dropped 1; count of bases not matched to a gene: 6. In germline, CDR1 is SEHNR, CDR2 FQNEAQ (reference sequence). The CDR3 nucleotides read TGTGCCAGCAGCTCTGCCGGGACAGCGAACACTGAAGCTTTCTTT. Translated, it gives CASSSAGTANTEAFF.

The chain employs TRBV7-2 and TRBJ2-7, with 8 bases that match TRBD1. V lost 5 bases to trimming and J lost 2 bases; unmatched junction nucleotides: 2. Germline V CDR1 and CDR2: SGHTA, FQGNSA. The CDR3 extends over 13 amino acids. CDR3 DNA: TGTGCCAGCAGCCAGGACAGGGCCTACGAGCAGTACTTC. The encoded protein is CASSQDRAYEQYF.

The chain combines TRBV6-1 with TRBJ1-2; 7 bases are shared with TRBD1. Germline assignment: CDR1 MNHNS and CDR2 SASEGT. There are 15 residues in the CDR3. V lost 6 bases and J lost 7; bases outside the gene matches: 14. CDR3 sequence (DNA): TGTGCCAGCAGGAGTCAGAGGGGGCTTGCGGGTGGCTACACCTTC. It is translated as CASRSQRGLAGGYTF.

The chain joins TRBV7-2 to TRBJ1-4, with D possibly matching TRBD1 (5 bases). This CDR3 has 15 amino acids. CDR1 SGHTA and CDR2 FQGNSA come from the germline V gene. V was shortened by 5 bases and J by 7 bases, with 17 bases between the two germline ends. The CDR3 sequence: CASSTAGLSSEKLFF. CDR3 sequence (DNA): TGTGCCAGCAGCACGGCGGGACTTTCAAGTGAAAAACTGTTTTTT.

This clone was counted between two and nine times. The J gene is TRBJ1-5, the V gene TRBV7-2; D possibly corresponds to TRBD1 (5 bases). The ends were cut back, 1 base at V and 9 bases at J, with 16 bases in the middle. CDR1 is SGHTA, CDR2 FQGNSA, per germline. The CDR3 is made up of 15 amino acids. CDR3 bases: TGTGCCAGCAGCTTAGGGCCCCCAGGGTTGGGGCCCCAGCATTTT. Protein product: CASSLGPPGLGPQHF.

The table lists this clone with a count of one. V is TRBV7-2 and J is TRBJ2-7; D might be TRBD2 (6 bases). This CDR3 is built from 14 residues. The V end was cut by 5 bases, the J end by 3 bases, with 14 bases between. Germline loops: CDR1 SGHTA, CDR2 FQGNSA. The CDR3 nucleotides read TGTGCCAGCAGCCTAAACCGGGACTTCTACGAGCAGTACTTC. Residues: CASSLNRDFYEQYF.

V and J are TRBV2 and TRBJ2-1, with 9 bases that match TRBD1. CDR3 length: 15 amino acids. Germline CDR1 is SNHLY and CDR2 is FYNNEI. The J segment lost 5 bases and the V segment lost 7 bases, leaving 9 bases of the junction unmatched. CDR3 sequence: CASKSGTGNNNEQFF. CDR3 DNA: TGTGCCAGCAAATCCGGGACAGGGAATAACAATGAGCAGTTCTTC. Variable domain in full (rest from reference TRBV2 and TRBJ2-1): EPEVTQTPSHQVTQMGQEVILRCVPISNHLYFYWYRQILGQKVEFLVSFYNNEISEKSEIFDDQFSVERPDGSNFTLKIRSTKLEDSAMYFCASKSGTGNNNEQFFGPGTRLTVL.

The V and J genes are TRBV19 and TRBJ2-1; TRBD2 matches 11 bases. CDR3 length: 16 residues. Germline-derived CDR1 and CDR2 are LNHDA and SQIVND (reference sequence). Germline trimming cut 3 bases from V and 4 bases from J; bases unmatched to any gene: 5. As DNA, the CDR3 is TGTGCCAGTAGTATCCTAGCGGGGGGTTTATACAATGAGCAGTTCTTC. Encoded protein: CASSILAGGLYNEQFF.

This clone was counted between two and nine times. The rearrangement links TRBV2 to TRBJ1-2; possible D gene TRBD1, 5 bases. Germline V gene sequence: CDR1 SNHLY, CDR2 FYNNEI. Trimming left V 4 bases short and J 5 bases short, with 11 bases between. This CDR3 has 13 amino acids. The chain's CDR3 is CASSGGGVYGYTF. The DNA of the CDR3 is TGTGCCAGCAGTGGGGGGGGTGTGTATGGCTACACCTTC.

The table lists this clone with a count of one. V usage is TRBV29-1 and J usage is TRBJ2-2; 8 positions match TRBD1. CDR1 SQVTM and CDR2 ANQGSEA come from the germline V gene. The CDR3 contains 14 residues. V trimming: 4 bases; J trimming: 5 bases; junction bases outside the gene matches: 6. The CDR3 here is CSVGYTGGTGELFF. The CDR3, as DNA: TGCAGCGTTGGGTACACAGGGGGGACCGGGGAGCTGTTTTTT.

The V gene is TRBV29-1, the J gene TRBJ1-1, with D unresolved. The V end was cut by 4 bases, the J end by 0 bases, with 9 bases between. The CDR3 is 13 residues long. Germline V gives CDR1 SQVTM, CDR2 ANQGSEA. The CDR3 loop reads CSVVKELNTEAFF. Here the CDR3 DNA reads TGCAGCGTTGTAAAGGAGTTGAACACTGAAGCTTTCTTT.

The count of this clone is one. This chain joins TRBV20-1 and TRBJ2-4; D perhaps matches TRBD1 (6 bases). Trimming removed 5 bases at V and 8 bases at J, with 10 bases between. CDR3 length: 11 amino acids. Germline CDR1 DFQATT, CDR2 SNEGSKA (reference sequence). CDR3 residues: CSASQGYIQYF. CDR3 nucleotides: TGCAGTGCTTCACAGGGATACATTCAGTACTTC.

The chain recombines TRBV19 with TRBJ1-5, with TRBD1 matching over 8 bases. Trimming at V came to 5 bases and at J to 1 base, leaving 1 base not matched to a gene. Germline lookup yields CDR1 LNHDA and CDR2 SQIVND (reference sequence). The CDR3 covers 14 residues. As DNA, the CDR3 is TGTGCCAGTAGTGACAGGGGAAGCAATCAGCCCCAGCATTTT. This gives the protein CASSDRGSNQPQHF.

The chain links TRBV27 to TRBJ1-4; D gene uncertain. The CDR3 consists of 13 residues. Germline V gene lookup returns CDR1 MNHEY and CDR2 SMNVEV (reference sequence). The V end lost 6 bases, the J end lost 0 bases, and 5 bases lay between the germline ends. The CDR3 DNA reads as TGTGCCAGCAGGGCAGCAACTAATGAAAAACTGTTTTTT. Its protein is CASRAATNEKLFF.

A few counts support this clone. This rearrangement joins TRBV7-9 to TRBJ2-7; TRBD2 is a possible D gene (5 bases). CDR3 size: 15 residues. Per the germline V gene, CDR1 is SEHNR and CDR2 is FQNEAQ (reference sequence). The ends were cut back, 3 bases at V and 2 bases at J, with 14 bases in the middle. CDR3 in amino acids: CASSFGGRRTYEQYF. CDR3 in DNA: TGTGCCAGCAGCTTCGGAGGCAGGAGGACCTACGAGCAGTACTTC.

The V call is TRBV2, the J call TRBJ2-7; D is possibly TRBD1 (6 bases). Trimming removed 7 bases at V and 5 bases at J, with 15 bases between. Looked up from germline, CDR1 is SNHLY and CDR2 is FYNNEI. The CDR3 has 13 residues. Here the CDR3 DNA reads TGTGCCAGCAACCCCGGGACAAGCGACGAGCAGTACTTC. This gives the protein CASNPGTSDEQYF.